Presented here are 18 T cell receptor beta chains from one specimen sequenced in a study of Ad26.COV2.S vaccination and SARS-CoV-2 variants. The treatment: around 19 received Ad26.COV2.S at low or high dose, single or two shots; 5 received placebo; per-sample allocation not given. It was on day 63 after the first vaccine or placebo injection that samples were taken. The protocol was immunoSEQ multiplex PCR, while the TCRdb copy is restricted to in-frame clones and leaves out a portion. The sample lists 250,000 to 300,000 clones; more than 70% were seen once. Material: peripheral blood, obtained in a trial of Ad26.COV2.S vaccine versus placebo. The receptor set was obtained from a person between 18 and 59 years old who received the Ad26.COV2.S COVID-19 vaccine or a placebo.

Concerning this clone itself: Other DNA sequences of this sample code for an identical CDR3. The rearrangement joins TRBV6-5 to TRBJ1-5; the D is unclear. CDR3 length equals 13 residues. The germline V and J ends were trimmed by 0 bases and 6 bases, with 6 bases remaining between them. Germline assignment: CDR1 MNHEY and CDR2 SVGAGI. The CDR3 bases are TGTGCCAGCAGTTACTCGCCGGGTCAGCCCCAGCATTTT. Translating it yields CASSYSPGQPQHF.

The V gene is TRBV12-5, the J gene TRBJ2-6; D gene unclear. In germline, CDR1 is LGHNT, CDR2 FRNRAP. The V end lost 7 bases, the J end lost 2 bases, and 3 bases lay between the germline ends. CDR3 length: 12 residues. CDR3 nucleotides: TGTGCTAGTGCCCCTGGGGCCAACGTCCTGACTTTC. Protein sequence: CASAPGANVLTF.

This clone was seen a few times. The J gene is TRBJ2-1, the V gene TRBV2, with 7 bases matching TRBD2. The V gene end was trimmed by 6 bases and the J gene end by 3 bases; junction bases not matched to a gene: 8. The CDR3 totals 15 residues. Germline V CDR1 and CDR2: SNHLY, FYNNEI. The CDR3 reads CASRRESSGYNEQFF. The CDR3 nucleotides read TGTGCCAGCAGACGGGAGTCTAGCGGCTACAATGAGCAGTTCTTC.

The chain links TRBV6-5 to TRBJ1-1; D unresolved. This CDR3 is 15 amino acids long. Trimming pared 0 bases from V and 5 bases from J, leaving 13 bases between. The V gene's germline CDR1 is MNHEY and CDR2 SVGAGI. This CDR3 is CASSYSPPQGTEAFF. Here the CDR3 DNA reads TGTGCCAGCAGTTACTCCCCCCCGCAAGGAACTGAAGCTTTCTTT.

The rearrangement links TRBV29-1 to TRBJ1-1; 7 nucleotides align to TRBD1. CDR1 is SQVTM and CDR2 is ANQGSEA in the germline V gene. J lost 3 bases, V lost 6 bases, and 13 bases had no gene match. The CDR3 is made up of 15 amino acids. This CDR3 reads CSVSPQTGWDTEAFF. In DNA, the CDR3 is TGCAGCGTCTCCCCCCAGACAGGGTGGGACACTGAAGCTTTCTTT.

V and J are TRBV7-2 and TRBJ2-3, with 7 nucleotides matching TRBD2. The V and J ends lost 4 bases and 4 bases, in that order; junction bases with no gene match: 11. This CDR3 comprises 16 residues. CDR1 is SGHTA and CDR2 is FQGNSA in the germline V gene. In DNA form, the CDR3 reads TGTGCCAGCAGCTCTCATGGGGGGGGAAACTCAGATACGCAGTATTTT. This codes for CASSSHGGGNSDTQYF.

The CDR3 protein is CSTRQGRNTEAFF. DNA for the CDR3: TGCAGCACGAGACAGGGGAGGAACACTGAAGCTTTCTTT. This chain joins TRBV29-1 and TRBJ1-1; the match to TRBD1 covers 8 bases. Germline CDR1 and CDR2: SQVTM and ANQGSEA. The CDR3 is 13 residues long. The junction had 6 bases not matched to a gene; V was cut back by 8 bases and J by 1 base.

The V gene is TRBV5-6, the J gene TRBJ1-2, with a tentative D call TRBD1 (6 bases). The CDR3 extends over 14 amino acids. V was trimmed by 0 bases and J by 4 bases, leaving 10 bases between them. Germline V CDR1 and CDR2: SGHDT, YYEEEE. The CDR3 DNA reads TGTGCCAGCAGCTTGGGAGGGGGGGCCTATGGCTACACCTTC. Amino acid sequence: CASSLGGGAYGYTF.

This sequence joins TRBV5-4 and TRBJ2-1, with D perhaps being TRBD1 or TRBD2 (5 bases each). Germline-derived CDR1 and CDR2 are SGHNT and YYREEE (reference sequence). This CDR3 spans 15 amino acids. Trimming took 4 bases from V and 7 from J, leaving 18 bases between them. The CDR3 nucleotides read TGTGCCAGCAGCCGAGGAGGTAGCCAGGGTAATGAGCAGTTCTTC. Residues: CASSRGGSQGNEQFF.

The chain joins TRBV6-5 to TRBJ2-7; tentative D call: TRBD2 (5 bases). Germline CDR1 reads MNHEY; CDR2 reads SVGAGI. The CDR3 totals 15 residues. The V end was cut by 6 bases, the J end by 1 base, with 16 bases between. The CDR3 coding sequence is TGTGCCAGCAGCTACACTAGTCACGGGTCCTACGAGCAGTACTTC. Residues: CASSYTSHGSYEQYF.

The chain employs TRBV27 and TRBJ1-1, with no clear D. The V end was cut by 6 bases, the J end by 3 bases, with 11 bases between. The CDR3 extends over 13 amino acids. Germline V gene sequence: CDR1 MNHEY, CDR2 SMNVEV (reference sequence). The DNA of the CDR3 is TGTGCCAGCAGGCGATGGTTGGACACTGAAGCTTTCTTT. Protein product: CASRRWLDTEAFF.

This clone has just a few counts. Other nucleotide sequences in the sample specify the same CDR3. V usage is TRBV7-9 and J usage is TRBJ1-1; D unresolved. Germline CDR1 and CDR2: SEHNR and FQNEAQ (reference sequence). This CDR3 comprises 11 residues. V lost 0 bases and J lost 7, with 3 bases in between. CDR3 region: CASSLAGEAFF. The DNA of the CDR3 is TGTGCCAGCAGCTTAGCAGGTGAAGCTTTCTTT.

The chain couples TRBV9 to TRBJ2-1; 8 bases map to TRBD2. Germline V CDR1 and CDR2: SGDLS, YYNGEE. The CDR3 length is 15 residues. J was trimmed by 0 bases and V by 4 bases; bases with no gene match: 3. For the CDR3, the DNA is TGTGCCAGCAGCACTAGCGGTAGCTCCTACAATGAGCAGTTCTTC. Protein sequence: CASSTSGSSYNEQFF.

This clone was counted a single time. The chain recombines TRBV9 with TRBJ2-7; D uncertain. CDR1 and CDR2 from the germline V gene are SGDLS and YYNGEE. The CDR3 is 15 residues long. The germline V and J ends were trimmed by 4 bases and 0 bases, with 14 bases remaining between them. The CDR3 DNA is TGTGCCAGCAGCCCGAGTCAGGTCAGCTCCTACGAGCAGTACTTC. Protein sequence: CASSPSQVSSYEQYF.

For this clone: A read error is possible here, since a much larger clone lies one base away. The chain uses TRBV19 and TRBJ1-2; TRBD1 matches 9 bases. Germline-derived CDR1 and CDR2 are LNHDA and SQIVND (reference sequence). The CDR3 covers 14 residues. Trimming at V came to 6 bases and at J to 6 bases, leaving 8 bases not matched to a gene. The CDR3 here is CASRDTGGNHGYTF. CDR3 nucleotide sequence: TGTGCCAGTAGAGATACAGGGGGCAACCATGGCTACACCTTC.

The rearrangement uses TRBV7-9 and TRBJ2-7, with 10 bases identical to TRBD2. CDR1 is SEHNR and CDR2 is FQNEAQ in the germline V gene (reference sequence). The CDR3 covers 18 residues. Trimming cost V 2 bases and J 2 bases; bases outside gene matches: 12. The CDR3 is CASSLSELAGVHPYEQYF. The CDR3 bases are TGTGCCAGCAGCTTAAGCGAGCTAGCGGGAGTACACCCCTACGAGCAGTACTTC.

The chain recombines TRBV10-3 with TRBJ2-7; D call uncertain. The CDR3 length is 16 residues. Germline V gene lookup returns CDR1 ENHRY and CDR2 SYGVKD. V lost 2 bases to trimming and J lost 2 bases, with 16 bases between them. The CDR3 region has the DNA TGTGCCATCAGTGAGACGGCAAGGGCCCGAACCTACGAGCAGTACTTC. This translates into CAISETARARTYEQYF.

The gene calls are TRBV6-5 and TRBJ1-6, with D possibly TRBD1 on 5 matching bases. Per germline, CDR1 MNHEY and CDR2 SVGAGI. Trimming took off 6 bases at V and 6 bases at J, with 15 bases between the two ends. The CDR3 runs to 15 residues. The DNA of the CDR3 is TGTGCCAGCAGGCGACAACGACAGCCTAATTCACCCCTCCACTTT. It encodes CASRRQRQPNSPLHF.